This T cell receptor (beta chain) came from a study of T-cell memory formation after mild COVID-19. As for the study in general: TCR clusters showed largely donor specificity.

About this clonotype: The antigen is undetermined.

V lost 4 bases to trimming and J lost 7 bases, with 16 bases between them. CDR3 length equals 14 residues. Constant-segment primers and 5'RACE yielded cDNA libraries for TCR alpha and TCR beta, each carrying sample barcodes and UMIs. TCRdb re-derived calls from the 5' RACE reads in MiXCR, one entry per CDR3 protein. The data contain 150,000 to 200,000 distinct CDR3 sequences, over 20% of them singletons. Findings and caveats of the study: Researchers could not confirm that second-wave clones peaking on day 37 targeted SARS-CoV-2.

This rearrangement joins TRBV12-3 or TRBV12-4 to TRBJ1-1, with D perhaps matching TRBD1 (5 bases). Sequencing used PBMCs or a T cell subset sorted from them (not recorded which). This clonotype was sampled from an adult woman who had mild COVID-19 (a few samples of this study predate the infection). Cell type and time point are not known. The CDR3: CASSYGGSYGEAFF. CDR3 bases: TGTGCCAGCAGTTATGGGGGTAGTTATGGTGAAGCTTTCTTT.